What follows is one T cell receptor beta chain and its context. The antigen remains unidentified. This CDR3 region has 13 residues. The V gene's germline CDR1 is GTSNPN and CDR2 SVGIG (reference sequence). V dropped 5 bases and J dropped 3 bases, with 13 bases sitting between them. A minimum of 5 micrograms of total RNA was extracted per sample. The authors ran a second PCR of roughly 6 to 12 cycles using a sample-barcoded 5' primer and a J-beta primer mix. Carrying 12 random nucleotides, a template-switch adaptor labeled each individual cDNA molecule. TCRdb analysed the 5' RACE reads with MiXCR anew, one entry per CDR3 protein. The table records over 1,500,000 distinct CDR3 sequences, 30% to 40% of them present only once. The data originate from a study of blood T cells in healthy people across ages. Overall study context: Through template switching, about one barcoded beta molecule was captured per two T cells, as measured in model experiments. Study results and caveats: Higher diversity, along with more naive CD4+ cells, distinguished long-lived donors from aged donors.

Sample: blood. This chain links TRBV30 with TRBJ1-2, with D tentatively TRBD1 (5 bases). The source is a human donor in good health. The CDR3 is CAWENSGYYGYTF. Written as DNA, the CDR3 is TGTGCCTGGGAGAATTCAGGGTACTATGGCTACACCTTC.